What follows are 6 T cell receptor beta chains derived from one specimen sequenced in a study of radiation and T cells in renal cell carcinoma. Produced via immunoSEQ multiplex PCR; TCRdb's table is partial and in-frame only. Of about 83,000 clones listed, around four fifths are singletons. Time point described: blood 4 weeks post-SBRT, at nephrectomy. Treatment given: 15 Gy SBRT to primary tumor, nephrectomy 4 weeks later. This specimen was blood, taken from a patient whose treatment included radiotherapy and nephrectomy. These receptors all stem from a woman aged 55-69 years with renal cell carcinoma.

The gene calls are TRBV2 and TRBJ2-7; 13 nucleotides match TRBD2. Germline V gene sequence: CDR1 SNHLY, CDR2 FYNNEI. V trimming: 6 bases; J trimming: 6 bases; junction bases outside the gene matches: 2. The length of the CDR3 is 13 residues. The CDR3 region has the DNA TGTGCCAGCAGAAGACTAGCGGGAGGCGAGCAGTACTTC. Translating it yields CASRRLAGGEQYF.

This chain joins TRBV2 and TRBJ2-7; tentative D call: TRBD1 (5 bases). CDR3 length equals 13 residues. The germline V and J ends were trimmed by 2 bases and 4 bases, with 9 bases remaining between them. Germline V gene sequence: CDR1 SNHLY, CDR2 FYNNEI. Here the CDR3 reads CASSEQGFYEQYF. The CDR3 nucleotides are TGTGCCAGCAGTGAACAGGGTTTTTACGAGCAGTACTTC.

This chain joins TRBV2 and TRBJ2-3; possible D gene TRBD1, 6 bases. Germline lookup yields CDR1 SNHLY and CDR2 FYNNEI. Trimming took off 7 bases at V and 4 bases at J, with 18 bases between the two ends. The CDR3 extends over 15 amino acids. The DNA for the CDR3 is TGTGCCAGCAACGGCAGGTGGGCAGGGGCAGATACGCAGTATTTT. Its translation is CASNGRWAGADTQYF. The full variable domain, rest sourced from reference TRBV2 and TRBJ2-3, is EPEVTQTPSHQVTQMGQEVILRCVPISNHLYFYWYRQILGQKVEFLVSFYNNEISEKSEIFDDQFSVERPDGSNFTLKIRSTKLEDSAMYFCASNGRWAGADTQYFGPGTRLTVL.

The chain couples TRBV4-2 to TRBJ2-3; D gene unclear. CDR1 and CDR2 (germline): LGHNA, YNFKEQ. V lost 1 base to trimming and J lost 4 bases, with 3 bases between them. This CDR3 region has 12 residues. CDR3 in amino acids: CASSQVSDTQYF. CDR3 nucleotides: TGTGCCAGCAGCCAAGTTTCAGATACGCAGTATTTT.

The V call is TRBV7-2, the J call TRBJ2-1, with 14 nucleotides matching TRBD2. CDR1 and CDR2 (germline): SGHTA, FQGNSA. V dropped 0 bases and J dropped 8; count of bases not matched to a gene: 3. The CDR3 is 16 residues long. Written as DNA, the CDR3 is TGTGCCAGCAGCTTAGCCGGGACTAGCGGGAGCGATGAGCAGTTCTTC. This gives the protein CASSLAGTSGSDEQFF.

V usage is TRBV2 and J usage is TRBJ2-1, with 9 bases that match TRBD1. V lost 7 bases to trimming and J lost 5 bases; unmatched junction nucleotides: 9. Germline CDR1 reads SNHLY; CDR2 reads FYNNEI. The CDR3 has 15 amino acids. CDR3 DNA sequence: TGTGCCAGCACCCTGGGACAGGGAAGGGACAATGAGCAGTTCTTC. Protein sequence: CASTLGQGRDNEQFF.